Following are 30 T cell receptor beta chains from one sample sequenced in a study of blood T cell repertoires in COVID-19. Assay: immunoSEQ multiplex PCR; the TCRdb copy retains only in-frame clones and omits some. This sample carries approximately 250,000 clones, roughly 86% of them seen once, and the ten largest clones take around 6%. The sequenced sample consisted of peripheral blood. All receptors derive from an elderly woman with COVID-19, enrolled during active disease.

The rearrangement links TRBV7-2 to TRBJ1-5; TRBD1 aligns across 7 bases. J lost 3 bases, V lost 2 bases, and 4 bases had no gene match. The CDR3 has 15 residues. CDR1 and CDR2 (germline): SGHTA, FQGNSA. The CDR3 loop is CASSLRQGNNQPQHF. The CDR3 DNA reads TGTGCCAGCAGCTTAAGACAGGGCAACAATCAGCCCCAGCATTTT. The full variable domain, in which reference TRBV7-2 and TRBJ1-5 provide the parts outside the CDR3, is GAGVSQSPSNKVTEKGKDVELRCDPISGHTALYWYRQSLGQGLEFLIYFQGNSAPDKSGLPSDRFSAERTGGSVSTLTIQRTQQEDSAVYLCASSLRQGNNQPQHFGDGTRLSIL.

The genes are TRBV3-1 (or the pseudogene TRBV3-2) and TRBJ2-1, with 9 bases aligning to TRBD1. The trim removed 2 bases at V and 9 bases at J, leaving 8 bases unmatched. Looked up from germline, CDR1 is LGHDT and CDR2 is YNNKEL (reference sequence). This CDR3 spans 15 amino acids. The chain's CDR3 is CASSQWDRDDGEQFF. The CDR3 DNA reads as TGTGCCAGCAGCCAATGGGACAGGGATGATGGTGAGCAGTTCTTC.

V gene TRBV2 combines with J gene TRBJ2-1; tentative D call: TRBD1 (6 bases). The CDR3 covers 15 residues. Trimming cost V 1 base and J 4 bases, with 11 bases left between them. CDR1 and CDR2 (germline): SNHLY, FYNNEI. The CDR3 nucleotides read TGTGCCAGCAGTGAAGACTCAGGGGTTTACAATGAGCAGTTCTTC. Its translation is CASSEDSGVYNEQFF.

As concerns this clone: Other DNA sequences in the sample encode the same CDR3. The chain links TRBV11-3 to TRBJ1-1, with D possibly being TRBD1 (5 bases). Trimming stripped 5 bases from V and 0 bases from J, with 13 bases between. This CDR3 has 15 residues. Germline V gene lookup returns CDR1 SGHNT and CDR2 YENEEA. The CDR3 loop reads CASSLGGSMNTEAFF. The CDR3 region has the DNA TGTGCCAGCAGCCTTGGGGGGAGTATGAACACTGAAGCTTTCTTT.

This chain links TRBV7-2 with TRBJ1-5; possibly TRBD1 for D (5 bases). CDR3 length: 16 amino acids. The V and J ends lost 2 bases and 7 bases respectively, with 18 bases between them. The germline gives CDR1 SGHTA, CDR2 FQGNSA. CDR3 bases: TGTGCCAGCAGCTTAAAGGCAGGGTCAGTTAGGCAGCCCCAGCATTTT. Protein: CASSLKAGSVRQPQHF.

This chain uses TRBV6-2 or TRBV6-3 with TRBJ1-5, with 8 bases that match TRBD1. With V trimmed by 2 bases and J by 4 bases, 4 bases remained unmatched. The CDR3 extends over 15 amino acids. Per germline, CDR1 MNHEY and CDR2 SVGEGT. CDR3 loop: CASSYQTGENQPQHF. The CDR3 nucleotides read TGTGCCAGCAGTTACCAGACAGGGGAGAATCAGCCCCAGCATTTT.

This clone was recorded only once. The chain employs TRBV20-1 and TRBJ1-1; no clear D gene. Germline CDR1 is DFQATT and CDR2 is SNEGSKA (reference sequence). CDR3 length: 12 amino acids. The germline V and J ends were trimmed by 3 bases and 5 bases, with 10 bases remaining between them. CDR3 protein: CSASSRSTEAFF. The CDR3 DNA is TGCAGTGCTAGTAGCAGGTCGACTGAAGCTTTCTTT.

The V call is TRBV5-1, the J call TRBJ2-3; weak D call: TRBD1 (6 bases). V lost 0 bases and J lost 0, with 8 bases in between. The CDR3 is 15 residues long. Germline assignment: CDR1 SGHRS and CDR2 YFSETQ. CDR3 sequence (DNA): TGCGCCAGCAGCTTGGTAGGACAGAGCACAGATACGCAGTATTTT. This sequence encodes CASSLVGQSTDTQYF.

The gene calls are TRBV2 and TRBJ1-5; D may be TRBD1 (6 bases). V lost 5 bases and J 4 bases, leaving 9 bases between the germline ends. This CDR3 region has 13 residues. Germline CDR1 reads SNHLY; CDR2 reads FYNNEI. The CDR3 here is CASSPRGNQPQHF. CDR3 nucleotides: TGTGCCAGCAGTCCCAGGGGTAATCAGCCCCAGCATTTT.

The chain combines TRBV5-1 with TRBJ2-1, with 10 bases fitting TRBD2. Germline V gene sequence: CDR1 SGHRS, CDR2 YFSETQ. Trimming removed 3 bases from V and 3 bases from J; junction bases left unmatched: 6. The CDR3 loop spans 16 amino acids. The CDR3 protein is CASSSNSGGNYNEQFF. The CDR3 DNA follows: TGCGCCAGCAGCTCTAATAGCGGGGGGAACTACAATGAGCAGTTCTTC.

The chain employs TRBV27 and TRBJ2-1; TRBD2 matches at 10 bases. Unmatched junction bases numbered 12, after V lost 7 bases and J lost 0 bases. Germline V lookup: CDR1 MNHEY, CDR2 SMNVEV (reference sequence). This CDR3 has 18 residues. The CDR3 is CASKRVSGGRSSYNEQFF. CDR3 coding DNA: TGTGCCAGCAAAAGGGTTAGCGGGGGGCGGAGCTCCTACAATGAGCAGTTCTTC.

The chain links TRBV12-3 or TRBV12-4 to TRBJ2-2, with D uncertain. This CDR3 spans 12 amino acids. The ends were cut back, 4 bases at V and 5 bases at J, with 5 bases in the middle. CDR3 protein: CASSSRTGELFF. CDR3 nucleotide sequence: TGTGCCAGCAGTTCCCGTACCGGGGAGCTGTTTTTT.

The V call is TRBV5-1, the J call TRBJ1-5; D is undetermined. CDR1 and CDR2 (germline): SGHRS, YFSETQ. CDR3 length equals 15 residues. V was shortened by 4 bases and J by 1 base, with 12 bases between the two germline ends. CDR3 protein: CASSRETGSNQPQHF. CDR3 sequence (DNA): TGCGCCAGCAGCCGCGAGACGGGGAGCAATCAGCCCCAGCATTTT.

There are a few counts of this clone. The V call is TRBV4-3, the J call TRBJ2-2; unclear D gene. CDR1 is LGHNA, CDR2 YSLEER, per germline. V was trimmed by 0 bases and J by 1 base, leaving 6 bases between them. CDR3 size: 15 residues. CDR3 in amino acids: CASSQDPGNTGELFF. CDR3 DNA: TGCGCCAGCAGCCAAGATCCAGGGAACACCGGGGAGCTGTTTTTT.

The chain is built from TRBV25-1 and TRBJ2-5, with D maybe TRBD2 (6 bases). The CDR3 loop spans 17 amino acids. V lost 0 bases and J 5 bases, leaving 19 bases between the germline ends. Germline V CDR1 and CDR2: MGHDK, SYGVNS. CDR3 coding DNA: TGTGCCAGCAGTGAATATCCCCACGGGGGTTACTCGGAGACCCAGTACTTC. Amino acids: CASSEYPHGGYSETQYF.

The rearrangement joins TRBV11-3 to TRBJ2-1; D is unclear. Germline CDR1 reads SGHNT; CDR2 reads YENEEA. This CDR3 spans 12 amino acids. The ends were cut back, 5 bases at V and 12 bases at J, with 14 bases in the middle. Here the CDR3 reads CASSGEGARQFF. The CDR3 DNA is TGTGCCAGCAGCGGAGAAGGAGCGCGGCAGTTCTTC.

J is TRBJ1-4 and V is TRBV14; 10 nucleotides agree with TRBD1. CDR3 length: 18 amino acids. With 1 base clipped from V and 5 bases from J, the junction kept 10 bases outside the gene matches. In germline, CDR1 is SGHDN, CDR2 FVKESK. The CDR3 DNA reads TGTGCCAGCAGCCAAGTTTCGGGGACAGGGGCGTTAAATGAAAAACTGTTTTTT. As protein: CASSQVSGTGALNEKLFF.

J is TRBJ1-6 and V is TRBV14; D uncertain. V lost 1 base, J lost 4 bases, and 5 bases lay in between. The CDR3 length is 14 residues. CDR1 is SGHDN, CDR2 FVKESK, per germline. As DNA, the CDR3 is TGTGCCAGCAGCCAAGGACAATATAATTCACCCCTCCACTTT. Its translation is CASSQGQYNSPLHF.

This chain links TRBV18 with TRBJ2-6, with no clear D. The germline CDR1 and CDR2 sequences are KGHSH and LQKENI. Trimming shortened V by 0 bases and J by 4 bases, and 4 bases separated the two germline ends. The CDR3 length is 14 residues. The CDR3 coding sequence is TGTGCCAGCTCACCACCGGGCGGGGCCAACGTCCTGACTTTC. Amino acid sequence: CASSPPGGANVLTF.

The V call is TRBV3-1 (or the pseudogene TRBV3-2), the J call TRBJ1-1; TRBD1 matches 8 bases. Germline lookup yields CDR1 LGHDT and CDR2 YNNKEL (reference sequence). The CDR3 totals 15 residues. With 4 bases clipped from V and 0 bases from J, the junction kept 4 bases outside the gene matches. The CDR3 sequence: CASSPIRGLNTEAFF. The CDR3 region has the DNA TGTGCCAGCAGCCCTATCAGGGGGCTGAACACTGAAGCTTTCTTT.

This clone was detected only once. The chain combines TRBV19 with TRBJ2-2, with unresolved D. This CDR3 is built from 14 residues. Germline lookup yields CDR1 LNHDA and CDR2 SQIVND (reference sequence). Trimming left V 5 bases short and J 4 bases short, with 11 bases between. The CDR3 DNA reads TGTGCCAGTAGTGGAGATTCCCCCACCGGGGAGCTGTTTTTT. Translation gives CASSGDSPTGELFF.

The V call is TRBV5-1, the J call TRBJ2-1; a possible D gene is TRBD1 (5 bases). From germline, CDR1 is SGHRS and CDR2 YFSETQ. The CDR3 has 17 amino acids. Trimming pared 0 bases from V and 1 base from J, leaving 14 bases between. CDR3 nucleotides: TGCGCCAGCAGCTTGGCCGTACAGGTGGGGTCCTACAATGAGCAGTTCTTC. Translation gives CASSLAVQVGSYNEQFF.

Remarks on this clone: This sample also contains other DNA sequences that code for the same CDR3. This rearrangement joins TRBV6-5 to TRBJ1-3; 8 bases map to TRBD1. This CDR3 has 14 amino acids. V was clipped by 6 bases and J by 3 bases; unmatched bases: 4. Per the germline V gene, CDR1 is MNHEY and CDR2 is SVGAGI. DNA for the CDR3: TGTGCCAGCAGCCGAGACAGGGGTGGAAACACCATATATTTT. Its protein product is CASSRDRGGNTIYF.

The chain recombines TRBV19 with TRBJ2-5; 7 nucleotides align to TRBD2. Trimming cost V 1 base and J 5 bases; bases outside gene matches: 10. CDR1 is LNHDA, CDR2 SQIVND, per germline (reference sequence). This CDR3 region has 16 residues. The CDR3 loop reads CASSIAGRGGSETQYF. DNA for the CDR3: TGTGCCAGTAGTATAGCGGGGCGGGGAGGGTCCGAGACCCAGTACTTC. The full variable domain, completed using reference TRBV19 and TRBJ2-5, is DGGITQSPKYLFRKEGQNVTLSCEQNLNHDAMYWYRQDPGQGLRLIYYSQIVNDFQKGDIAEGYSVSREKKESFPLTVTSAQKNPTAFYLCASSIAGRGGSETQYFGPGTRLLVL.

V is TRBV29-1 and J is TRBJ2-5, with 12 nucleotides matching TRBD2. Germline trimming cut 6 bases from V and 0 bases from J; bases unmatched to any gene: 14. Germline CDR1 is SQVTM and CDR2 is ANQGSEA. The CDR3 extends over 18 amino acids. CDR3 nucleotides: TGCAGCGTCCGGAGTTGGGCTAGCGGGGGGGAGTACCAAGAGACCCAGTACTTC. Its translation is CSVRSWASGGEYQETQYF.

The rearrangement joins TRBV2 to TRBJ2-7, with 10 bases that match TRBD1. The CDR3 totals 14 residues. After removal of 7 bases from V and 5 bases from J, the junction contained 8 bases not matched to a gene. Germline V gene sequence: CDR1 SNHLY, CDR2 FYNNEI. The CDR3 DNA reads as TGTGCCAGCAAAAGGACAGGGGGTATACACGAGCAGTACTTC. Its translation: CASKRTGGIHEQYF.

The V and J genes are TRBV5-1 and TRBJ2-7, with D tentatively TRBD2 (5 bases). Germline loops: CDR1 SGHRS, CDR2 YFSETQ. Trimming stripped 0 bases from V and 5 bases from J, with 15 bases between. This CDR3 spans 15 amino acids. The CDR3 nucleotides read TGCGCCAGCAGCTTGGGGTACGGGATCGGCGACGAGCAGTACGTC. Encoded protein: CASSLGYGIGDEQYV.

The chain recombines TRBV9 with TRBJ1-2, with 8 bases lining up with TRBD1. Germline CDR1 is SGDLS and CDR2 is YYNGEE. V shed 0 bases and J 4 bases; nucleotides not matched to a gene: 2. The CDR3 extends over 14 amino acids. The CDR3 DNA reads TGTGCCAGCAGCGTAGTTGGACAGGGCTATGGCTACACCTTC. This gives the protein CASSVVGQGYGYTF.

This chain links TRBV11-2 with TRBJ2-1; TRBD2 agrees at 13 bases. Trimming removed 4 bases from V and 6 bases from J; junction bases left unmatched: 3. Germline V gene data show CDR1 as SGHAT and CDR2 as FQNNGV. The CDR3 is made up of 15 amino acids. The CDR3 DNA follows: TGTGCCAGCAGCTCGGGACTAGCGGGATCCAATGAGCAGTTCTTC. This sequence encodes CASSSGLAGSNEQFF.

This chain links TRBV24-1 with TRBJ2-3, with 9 bases matching TRBD1. CDR3 length: 16 amino acids. CDR1 is KGHDR and CDR2 is SFDVKD in the germline V gene. V shed 10 bases and J 3 bases; nucleotides not matched to a gene: 13. Written as DNA, the CDR3 is TGTGCCACTTCCCCGGGACAGGGAGCTTGGACAGATACGCAGTATTTT. Its protein product is CATSPGQGAWTDTQYF.